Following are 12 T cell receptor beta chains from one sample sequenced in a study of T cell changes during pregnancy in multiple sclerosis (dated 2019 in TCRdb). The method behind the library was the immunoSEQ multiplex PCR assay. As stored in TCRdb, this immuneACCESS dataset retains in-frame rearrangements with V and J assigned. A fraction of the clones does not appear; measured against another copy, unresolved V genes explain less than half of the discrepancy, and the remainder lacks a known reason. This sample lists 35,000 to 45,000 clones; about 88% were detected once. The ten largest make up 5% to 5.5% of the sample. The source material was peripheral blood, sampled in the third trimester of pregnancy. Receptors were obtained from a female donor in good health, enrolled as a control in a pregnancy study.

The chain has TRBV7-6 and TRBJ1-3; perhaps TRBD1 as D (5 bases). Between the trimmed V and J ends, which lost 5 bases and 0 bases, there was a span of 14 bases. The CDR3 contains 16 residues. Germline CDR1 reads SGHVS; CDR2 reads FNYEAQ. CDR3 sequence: CASSRRDRLSGNTIYF. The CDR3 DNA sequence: TGTGCCAGCAGCCGGAGGGACCGCCTCTCTGGAAACACCATATATTTT.

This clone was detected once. The CDR3 sequence: CASGNLGGDHEQYF. CDR3 DNA sequence: TGTGCCAGCGGAAACCTTGGGGGGGACCACGAGCAGTACTTC. The chain recombines TRBV28 with TRBJ2-7, with 7 bases identical to TRBD2. V dropped 8 bases and J dropped 5; count of bases not matched to a gene: 12. CDR3 length: 14 residues. The germline CDR1 and CDR2 sequences are MDHEN and SYDVKM.

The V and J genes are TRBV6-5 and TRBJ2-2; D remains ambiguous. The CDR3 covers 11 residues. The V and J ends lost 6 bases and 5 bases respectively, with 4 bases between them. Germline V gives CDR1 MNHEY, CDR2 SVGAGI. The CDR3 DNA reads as TGTGCCAGCAGGCGGACCGGGGAGCTGTTTTTT. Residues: CASRRTGELFF.

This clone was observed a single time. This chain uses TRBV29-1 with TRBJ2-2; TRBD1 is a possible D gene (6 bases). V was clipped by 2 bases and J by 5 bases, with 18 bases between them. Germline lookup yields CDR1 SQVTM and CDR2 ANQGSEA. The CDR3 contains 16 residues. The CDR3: CSVELDRLIPTGELFF. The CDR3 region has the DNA TGCAGCGTTGAATTGGACAGATTAATTCCAACCGGGGAGCTGTTTTTT.

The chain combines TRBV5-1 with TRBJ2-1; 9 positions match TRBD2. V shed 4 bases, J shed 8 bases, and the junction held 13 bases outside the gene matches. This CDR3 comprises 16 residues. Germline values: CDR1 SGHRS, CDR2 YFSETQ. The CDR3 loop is CASSRRDSGGWDEQFF. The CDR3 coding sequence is TGCGCCAGCAGCCGGCGGGATAGCGGGGGATGGGATGAGCAGTTCTTC.

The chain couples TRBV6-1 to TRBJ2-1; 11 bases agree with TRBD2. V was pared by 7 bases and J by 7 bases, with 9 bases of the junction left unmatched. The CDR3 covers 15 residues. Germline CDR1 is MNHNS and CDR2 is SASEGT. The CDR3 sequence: CASTILAGEANEQFF. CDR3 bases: TGTGCCAGCACGATACTAGCGGGAGAAGCGAATGAGCAGTTCTTC.

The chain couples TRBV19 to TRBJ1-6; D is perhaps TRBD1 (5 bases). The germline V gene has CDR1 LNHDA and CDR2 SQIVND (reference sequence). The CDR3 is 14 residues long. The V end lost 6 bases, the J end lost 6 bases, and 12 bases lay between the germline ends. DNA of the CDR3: TGTGCCAGTAGCCGGAGGGGCCTTAATTCACCCCTCCACTTT. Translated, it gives CASSRRGLNSPLHF.

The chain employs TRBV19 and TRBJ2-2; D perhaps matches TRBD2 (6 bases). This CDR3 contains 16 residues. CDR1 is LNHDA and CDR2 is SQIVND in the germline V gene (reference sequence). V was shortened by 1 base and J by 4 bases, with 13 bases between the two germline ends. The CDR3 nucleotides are TGTGCCAGTAGTATAGGACCGGGGGTGGCCACCGGGGAGCTGTTTTTT. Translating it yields CASSIGPGVATGELFF.

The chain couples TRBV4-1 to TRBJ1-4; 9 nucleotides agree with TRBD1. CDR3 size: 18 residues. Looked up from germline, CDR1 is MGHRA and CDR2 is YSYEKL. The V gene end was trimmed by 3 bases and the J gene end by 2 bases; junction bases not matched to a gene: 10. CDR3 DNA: TGCGCCAGCAGCCAGCCGGGACAGGGAGGGGCGACTAATGAAAAACTGTTTTTT. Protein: CASSQPGQGGATNEKLFF.

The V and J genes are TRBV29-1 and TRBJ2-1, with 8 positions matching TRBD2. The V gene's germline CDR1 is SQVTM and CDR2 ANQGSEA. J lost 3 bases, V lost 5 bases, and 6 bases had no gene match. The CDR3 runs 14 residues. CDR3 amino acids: CSVMTSEDYNEQFF. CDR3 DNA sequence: TGCAGCGTTATGACTAGCGAAGACTACAATGAGCAGTTCTTC.

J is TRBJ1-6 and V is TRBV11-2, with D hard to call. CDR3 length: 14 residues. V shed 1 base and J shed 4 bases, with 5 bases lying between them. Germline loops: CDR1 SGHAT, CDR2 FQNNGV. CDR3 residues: CASSLAQYNSPLHF. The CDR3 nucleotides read TGTGCCAGCAGCTTAGCACAGTATAATTCACCCCTCCACTTT. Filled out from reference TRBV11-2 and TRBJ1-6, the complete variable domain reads EAGVAQSPRYKIIEKRQSVAFWCNPISGHATLYWYQQILGQGPKLLIQFQNNGVVDDSQLPKDRFSAERLKGVDSTLKIQPAKLEDSAVYLCASSLAQYNSPLHFGNGTRLTVT.

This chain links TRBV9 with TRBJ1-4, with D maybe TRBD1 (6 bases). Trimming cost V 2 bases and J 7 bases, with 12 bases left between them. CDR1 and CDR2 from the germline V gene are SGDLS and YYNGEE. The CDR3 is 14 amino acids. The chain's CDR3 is CASSVSGTTEKLFF. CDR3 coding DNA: TGTGCCAGCAGCGTTTCCGGGACAACTGAAAAACTGTTTTTT.